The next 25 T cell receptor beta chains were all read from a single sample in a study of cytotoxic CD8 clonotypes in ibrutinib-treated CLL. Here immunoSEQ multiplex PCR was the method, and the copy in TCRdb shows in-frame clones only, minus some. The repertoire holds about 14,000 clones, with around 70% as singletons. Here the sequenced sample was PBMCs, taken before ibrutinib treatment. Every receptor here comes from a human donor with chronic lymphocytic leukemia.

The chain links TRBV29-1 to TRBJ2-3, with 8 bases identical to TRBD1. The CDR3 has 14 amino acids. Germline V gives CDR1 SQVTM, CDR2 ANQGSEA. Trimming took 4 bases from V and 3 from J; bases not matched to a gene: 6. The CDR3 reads CSVGRDRQTDTQYF. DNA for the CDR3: TGCAGCGTTGGGAGGGACAGGCAGACAGATACGCAGTATTTT.

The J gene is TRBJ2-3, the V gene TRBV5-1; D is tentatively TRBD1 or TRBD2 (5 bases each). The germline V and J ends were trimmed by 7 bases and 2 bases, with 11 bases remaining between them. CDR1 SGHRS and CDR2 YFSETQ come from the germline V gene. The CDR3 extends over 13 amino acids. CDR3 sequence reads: CASQVGTTDTQYF. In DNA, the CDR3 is TGCGCCAGCCAGGTGGGGACCACAGATACGCAGTATTTT.

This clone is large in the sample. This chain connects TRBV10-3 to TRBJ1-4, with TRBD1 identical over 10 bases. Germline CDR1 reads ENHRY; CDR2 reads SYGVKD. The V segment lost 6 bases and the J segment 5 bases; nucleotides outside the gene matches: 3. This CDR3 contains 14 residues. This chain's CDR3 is CAISDRGQNEKLFF. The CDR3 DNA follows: TGTGCCATCAGCGACAGGGGGCAGAATGAAAAACTGTTTTTT.

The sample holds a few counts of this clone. The CDR3 DNA is TGCGCCAGCAGGGTGGAGGGGGCAACCGGGGAGCTGTTTTTT. Protein sequence: CASRVEGATGELFF. V is TRBV5-1 and J is TRBJ2-2; D is possibly TRBD1 (7 bases). Germline V gives CDR1 SGHRS, CDR2 YFSETQ. The germline V and J ends were trimmed by 5 bases and 5 bases, with 13 bases remaining between them. The CDR3 has 14 residues.

The DNA of the CDR3 is TGCAGCGGTAGCGGCACCGGGGAGCTGTTTTTT. The encoded protein is CSGSGTGELFF. The chain uses TRBV29-1 and TRBJ2-2, with a weak D call TRBD2 (6 bases). Germline loops: CDR1 SQVTM, CDR2 ANQGSEA. V lost 7 bases, J lost 4 bases, and 7 bases lay in between. CDR3 size: 11 residues.

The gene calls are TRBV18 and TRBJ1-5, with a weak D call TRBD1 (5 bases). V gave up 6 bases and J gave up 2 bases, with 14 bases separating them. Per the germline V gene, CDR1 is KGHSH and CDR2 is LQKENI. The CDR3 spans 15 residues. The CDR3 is CASSRGTSGNQPQHF. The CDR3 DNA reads TGTGCCAGCTCCCGGGGGACCTCTGGCAATCAGCCCCAGCATTTT.

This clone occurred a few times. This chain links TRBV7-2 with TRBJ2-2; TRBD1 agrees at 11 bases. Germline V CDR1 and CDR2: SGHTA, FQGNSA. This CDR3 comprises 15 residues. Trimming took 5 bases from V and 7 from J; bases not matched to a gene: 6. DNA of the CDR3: TGTGCCAGCAGCACCGCCGGGACAGGGGGCGGGGAGCTGTTTTTT. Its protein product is CASSTAGTGGGELFF.

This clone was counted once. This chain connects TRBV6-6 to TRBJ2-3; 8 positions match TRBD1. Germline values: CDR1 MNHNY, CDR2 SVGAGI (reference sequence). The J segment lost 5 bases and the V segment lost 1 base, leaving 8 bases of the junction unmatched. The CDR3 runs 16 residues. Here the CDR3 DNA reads TGTGCCAGCAGTTACTGGACAGGGAGCCAACAAGATACGCAGTATTTT. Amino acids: CASSYWTGSQQDTQYF.

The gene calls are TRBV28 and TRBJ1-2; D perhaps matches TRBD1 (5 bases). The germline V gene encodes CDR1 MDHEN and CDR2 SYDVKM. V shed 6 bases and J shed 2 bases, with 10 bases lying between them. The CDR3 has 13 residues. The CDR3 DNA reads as TGTGCCAGCAGGCGGACAAGCAACTATGGCTACACCTTC. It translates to CASRRTSNYGYTF.

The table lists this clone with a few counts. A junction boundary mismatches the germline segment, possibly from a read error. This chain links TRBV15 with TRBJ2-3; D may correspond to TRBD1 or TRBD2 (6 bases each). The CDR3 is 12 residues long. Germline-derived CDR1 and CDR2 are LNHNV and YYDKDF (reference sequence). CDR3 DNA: TGTGCCACCAGCAGAGATCGAGCCCGGGGGCATTTT. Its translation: CATSRDRARGHF.

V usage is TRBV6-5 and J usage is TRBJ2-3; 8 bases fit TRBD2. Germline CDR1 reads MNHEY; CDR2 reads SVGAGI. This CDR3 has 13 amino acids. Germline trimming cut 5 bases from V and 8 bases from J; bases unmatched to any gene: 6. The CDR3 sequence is CASSARGAGTQYF. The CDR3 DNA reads TGTGCCAGCAGTGCGCGGGGGGCAGGTACGCAGTATTTT.

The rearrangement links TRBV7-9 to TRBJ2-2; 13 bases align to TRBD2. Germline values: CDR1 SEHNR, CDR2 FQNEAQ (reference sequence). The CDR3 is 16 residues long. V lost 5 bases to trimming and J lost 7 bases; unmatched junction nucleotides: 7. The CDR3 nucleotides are TGTGCCAGCAGCCCAGGGACTAGCGGGACACACGGGGAGCTGTTTTTT. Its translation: CASSPGTSGTHGELFF. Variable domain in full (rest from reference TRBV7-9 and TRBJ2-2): DTGVSQNPRHKITKRGQNVTFRCDPISEHNRLYWYRQTLGQGPEFLTYFQNEAQLEKSRLLSDRFSAERPKGSFSTLEIQRTEQGDSAMYLCASSPGTSGTHGELFFGEGSRLTVL.

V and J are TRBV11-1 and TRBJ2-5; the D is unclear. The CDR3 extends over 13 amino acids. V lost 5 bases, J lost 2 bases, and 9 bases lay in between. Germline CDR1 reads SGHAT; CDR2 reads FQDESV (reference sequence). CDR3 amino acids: CASSRRLQETQYF. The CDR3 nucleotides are TGTGCCAGCAGCCGACGGTTACAAGAGACCCAGTACTTC. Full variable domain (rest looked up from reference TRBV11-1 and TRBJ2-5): EAEVAQSPRYKITEKSQAVAFWCDPISGHATLYWYRQILGQGPELLVQFQDESVVDDSQLPKDRFSAERLKGVDSTLKIQPAELGDSAMYLCASSRRLQETQYFGPGTRLLVL.

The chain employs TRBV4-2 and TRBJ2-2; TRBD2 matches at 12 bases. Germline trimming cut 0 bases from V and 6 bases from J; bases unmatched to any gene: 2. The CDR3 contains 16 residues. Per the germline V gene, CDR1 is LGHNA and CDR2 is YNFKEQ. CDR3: CASSQDASGGAGELFF. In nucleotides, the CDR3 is TGTGCCAGCAGCCAAGATGCTAGCGGGGGGGCCGGGGAGCTGTTTTTT.

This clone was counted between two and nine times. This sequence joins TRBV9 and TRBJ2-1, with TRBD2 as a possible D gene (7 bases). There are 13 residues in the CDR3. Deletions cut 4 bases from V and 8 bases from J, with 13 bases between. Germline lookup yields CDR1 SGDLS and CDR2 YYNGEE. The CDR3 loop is CASSPWGGDEQFF. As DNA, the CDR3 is TGTGCCAGCAGCCCATGGGGGGGCGATGAGCAGTTCTTC.

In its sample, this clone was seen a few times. CDR3 DNA: TGTGCCAGCAACCCCACAGGGAGGGGCTATGGCTACACCTTC. Translation gives CASNPTGRGYGYTF. The V and J genes are TRBV6-1 and TRBJ1-2, with D possibly TRBD1 on 6 matching bases. This CDR3 has 14 residues. Trimming left V 7 bases short and J 4 bases short, with 16 bases between. CDR1 and CDR2 from the germline V gene are MNHNS and SASEGT.

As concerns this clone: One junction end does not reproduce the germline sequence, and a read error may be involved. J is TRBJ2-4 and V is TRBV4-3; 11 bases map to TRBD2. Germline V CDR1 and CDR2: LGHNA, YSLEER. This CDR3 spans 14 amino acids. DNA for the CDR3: TGCGCCAGCAGCCAAGATCGGGGGACTAGCGGACATACCTTC. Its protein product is CASSQDRGTSGHTF.

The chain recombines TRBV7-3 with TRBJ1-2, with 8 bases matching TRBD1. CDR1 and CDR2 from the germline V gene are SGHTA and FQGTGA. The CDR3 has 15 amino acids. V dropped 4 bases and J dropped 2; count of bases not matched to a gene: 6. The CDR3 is CASSSGQGTNYGYTF. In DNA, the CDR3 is TGTGCCAGCAGCTCAGGACAGGGAACCAACTATGGCTACACCTTC. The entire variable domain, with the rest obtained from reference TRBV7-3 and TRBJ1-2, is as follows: GAGVSQTPSNKVTEKGKYVELRCDPISGHTALYWYRQSLGQGPEFLIYFQGTGAADDSGLPNDRFFAVRPEGSVSTLKIQRTERGDSAVYLCASSSGQGTNYGYTFGSGTRLTVV.

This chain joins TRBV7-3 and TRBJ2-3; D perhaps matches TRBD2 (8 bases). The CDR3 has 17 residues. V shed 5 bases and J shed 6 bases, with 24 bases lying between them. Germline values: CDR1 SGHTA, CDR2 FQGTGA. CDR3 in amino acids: CASSPRTSGQGGDTQYF. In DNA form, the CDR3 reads TGTGCCAGCAGCCCCCGCACTAGCGGCCAGGGGGGGGATACGCAGTATTTT.

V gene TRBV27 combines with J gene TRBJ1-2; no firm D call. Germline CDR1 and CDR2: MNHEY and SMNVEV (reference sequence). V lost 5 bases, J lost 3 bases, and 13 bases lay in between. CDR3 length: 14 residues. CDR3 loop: CASSPRGSHYGYTF. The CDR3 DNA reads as TGTGCCAGCAGTCCCCGCGGTAGCCACTATGGCTACACCTTC.

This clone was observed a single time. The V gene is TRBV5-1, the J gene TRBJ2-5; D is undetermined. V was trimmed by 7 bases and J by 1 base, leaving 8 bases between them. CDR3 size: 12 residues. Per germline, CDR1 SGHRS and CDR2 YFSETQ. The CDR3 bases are TGCGCCAGCGCGTCAGGCCAAGAGACCCAGTACTTC. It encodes CASASGQETQYF. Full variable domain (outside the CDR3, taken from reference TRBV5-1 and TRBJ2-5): KAGVTQTPRYLIKTRGQQVTLSCSPISGHRSVSWYQQTPGQGLQFLFEYFSETQRNKGNFPGRFSGRQFSNSRSEMNVSTLELGDSALYLCASASGQETQYFGPGTRLLVL.

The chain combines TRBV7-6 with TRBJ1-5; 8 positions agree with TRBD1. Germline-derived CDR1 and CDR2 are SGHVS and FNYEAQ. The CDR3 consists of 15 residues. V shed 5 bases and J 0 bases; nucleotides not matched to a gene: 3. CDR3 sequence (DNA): TGTGCCAGCAGCCCGGGACAGGTTAGCAATCAGCCCCAGCATTTT. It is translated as CASSPGQVSNQPQHF. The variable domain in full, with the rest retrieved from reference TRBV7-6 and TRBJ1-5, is GAGVSQSPRYKVTKRGQDVALRCDPISGHVSLYWYRQALGQGPEFLTYFNYEAQQDKSGLPNDRFSAERPEGSISTLTIQRTEQRDSAMYRCASSPGQVSNQPQHFGDGTRLSIL.

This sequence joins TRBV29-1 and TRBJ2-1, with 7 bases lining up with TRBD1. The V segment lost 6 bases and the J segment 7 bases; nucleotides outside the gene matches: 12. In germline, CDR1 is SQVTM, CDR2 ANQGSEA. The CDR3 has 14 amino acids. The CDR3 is CSVAAPGTENEQFF. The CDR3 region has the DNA TGCAGCGTCGCAGCCCCCGGGACAGAAAATGAGCAGTTCTTC.

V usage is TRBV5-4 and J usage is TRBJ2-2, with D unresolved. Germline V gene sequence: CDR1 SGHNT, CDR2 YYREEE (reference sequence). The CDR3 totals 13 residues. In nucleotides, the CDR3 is TGTGCGACCGCCACGTCCGACACCGGGGAGCTGTTTTTT. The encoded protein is CATATSDTGELFF.

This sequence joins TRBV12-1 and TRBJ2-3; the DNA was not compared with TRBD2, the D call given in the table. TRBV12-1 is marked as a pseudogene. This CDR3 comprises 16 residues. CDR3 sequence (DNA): TGTGCCAGCAGCTGGATAGCGGGGGTATGGACAGATACGCAGTATTTT. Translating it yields CASSWIAGVWTDTQYF.